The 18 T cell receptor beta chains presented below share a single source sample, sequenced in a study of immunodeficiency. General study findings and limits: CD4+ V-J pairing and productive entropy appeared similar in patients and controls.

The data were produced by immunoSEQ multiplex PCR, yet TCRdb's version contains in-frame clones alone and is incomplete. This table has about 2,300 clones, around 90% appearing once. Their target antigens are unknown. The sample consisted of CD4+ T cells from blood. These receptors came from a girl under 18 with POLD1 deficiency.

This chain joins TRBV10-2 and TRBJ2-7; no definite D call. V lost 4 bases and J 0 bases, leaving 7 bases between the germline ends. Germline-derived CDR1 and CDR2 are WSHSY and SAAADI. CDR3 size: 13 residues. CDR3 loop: CASSGRSSYEQYF. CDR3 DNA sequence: TGCGCCAGCAGTGGCCGGAGCTCCTACGAGCAGTACTTC.

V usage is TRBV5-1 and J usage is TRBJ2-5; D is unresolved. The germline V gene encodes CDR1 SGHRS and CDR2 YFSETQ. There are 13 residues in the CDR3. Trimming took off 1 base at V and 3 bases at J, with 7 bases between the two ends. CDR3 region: CASSLTSKETQYF. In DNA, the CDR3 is TGCGCCAGCAGCTTGACCTCTAAAGAGACCCAGTACTTC.

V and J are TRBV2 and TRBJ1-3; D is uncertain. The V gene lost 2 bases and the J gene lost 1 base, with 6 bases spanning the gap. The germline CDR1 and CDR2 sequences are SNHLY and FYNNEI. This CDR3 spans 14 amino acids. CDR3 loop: CASSETVSGNTIYF. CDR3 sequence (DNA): TGTGCCAGCAGTGAAACCGTGTCTGGAAACACCATATATTTT. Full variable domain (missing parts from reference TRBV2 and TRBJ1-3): EPEVTQTPSHQVTQMGQEVILRCVPISNHLYFYWYRQILGQKVEFLVSFYNNEISEKSEIFDDQFSVERPDGSNFTLKIRSTKLEDSAMYFCASSETVSGNTIYFGEGSWLTVV.

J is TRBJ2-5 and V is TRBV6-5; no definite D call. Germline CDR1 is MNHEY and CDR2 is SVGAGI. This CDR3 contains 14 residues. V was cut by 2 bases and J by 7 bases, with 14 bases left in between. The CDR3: CASSYHFTSPTQYF. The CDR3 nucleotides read TGTGCCAGCAGTTACCACTTTACCAGTCCGACCCAGTACTTC.

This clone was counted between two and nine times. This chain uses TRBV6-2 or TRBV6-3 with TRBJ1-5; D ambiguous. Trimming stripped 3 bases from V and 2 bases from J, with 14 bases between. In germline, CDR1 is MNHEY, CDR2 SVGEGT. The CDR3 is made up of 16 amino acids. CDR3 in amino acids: CASSYKSGKGNQPQHF. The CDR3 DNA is TGTGCCAGCAGTTATAAGTCGGGAAAGGGCAATCAGCCCCAGCATTTT.

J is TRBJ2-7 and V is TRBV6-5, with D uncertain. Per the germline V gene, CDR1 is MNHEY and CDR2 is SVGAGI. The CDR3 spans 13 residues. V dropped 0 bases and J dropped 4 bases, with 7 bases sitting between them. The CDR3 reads CASSYSPSYEQYF. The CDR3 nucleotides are TGTGCCAGCAGTTACTCTCCGAGTTACGAGCAGTACTTC.

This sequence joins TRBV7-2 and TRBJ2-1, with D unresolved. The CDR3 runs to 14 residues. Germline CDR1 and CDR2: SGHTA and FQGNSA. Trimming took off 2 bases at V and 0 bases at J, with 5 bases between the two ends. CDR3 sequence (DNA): TGTGCCAGCAGCTTACGAAGCTCCTACAATGAGCAGTTCTTC. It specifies CASSLRSSYNEQFF.

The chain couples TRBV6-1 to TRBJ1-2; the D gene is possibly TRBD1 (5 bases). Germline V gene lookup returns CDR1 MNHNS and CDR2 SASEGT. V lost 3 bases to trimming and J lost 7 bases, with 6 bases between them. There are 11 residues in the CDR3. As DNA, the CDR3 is TGTGCCAGCAGTGACAGGGTTGGCTACACCTTC. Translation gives CASSDRVGYTF.

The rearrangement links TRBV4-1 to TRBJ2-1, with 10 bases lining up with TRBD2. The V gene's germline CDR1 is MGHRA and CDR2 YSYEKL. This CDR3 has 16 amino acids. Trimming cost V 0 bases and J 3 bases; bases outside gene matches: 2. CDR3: CASSQEAGGVYNEQFF. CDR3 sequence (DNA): TGCGCCAGCAGCCAAGAAGCGGGAGGGGTCTACAATGAGCAGTTCTTC.

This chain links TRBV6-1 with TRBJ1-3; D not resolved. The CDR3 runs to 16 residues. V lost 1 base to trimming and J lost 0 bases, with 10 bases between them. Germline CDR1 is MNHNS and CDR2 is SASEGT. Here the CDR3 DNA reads TGTGCCAGCAGTGAAGTTATATACAGCTCTGGAAACACCATATATTTT. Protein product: CASSEVIYSSGNTIYF.

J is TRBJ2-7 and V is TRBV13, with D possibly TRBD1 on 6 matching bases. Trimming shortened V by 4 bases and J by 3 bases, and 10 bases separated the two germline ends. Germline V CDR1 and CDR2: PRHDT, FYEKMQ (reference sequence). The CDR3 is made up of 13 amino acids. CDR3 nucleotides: TGTGCCAGCAGCTACGGACAGTTCTACGAGCAGTACTTC. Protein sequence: CASSYGQFYEQYF.

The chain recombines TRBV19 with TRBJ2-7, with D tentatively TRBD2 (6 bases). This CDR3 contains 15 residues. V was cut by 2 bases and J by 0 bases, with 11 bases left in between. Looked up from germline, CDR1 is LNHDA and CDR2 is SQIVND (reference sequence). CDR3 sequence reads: CASSITPDYSYEQYF. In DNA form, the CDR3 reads TGTGCCAGTAGTATAACCCCGGACTACTCCTACGAGCAGTACTTC.

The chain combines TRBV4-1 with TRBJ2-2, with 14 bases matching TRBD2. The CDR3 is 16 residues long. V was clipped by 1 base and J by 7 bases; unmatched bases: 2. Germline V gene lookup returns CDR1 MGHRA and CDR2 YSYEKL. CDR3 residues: CASSQVTSGRGGELFF. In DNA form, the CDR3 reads TGCGCCAGCAGCCAAGTGACTAGCGGGAGGGGCGGGGAGCTGTTTTTT.

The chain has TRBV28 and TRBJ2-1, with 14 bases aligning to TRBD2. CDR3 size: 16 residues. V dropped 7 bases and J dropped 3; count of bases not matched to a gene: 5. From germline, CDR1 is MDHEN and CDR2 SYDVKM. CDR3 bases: TGTGCCAGCACAAGAGGACTAGCGGGAGGCTACAATGAGCAGTTCTTC. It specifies CASTRGLAGGYNEQFF. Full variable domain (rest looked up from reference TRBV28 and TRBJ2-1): DVKVTQSSRYLVKRTGEKVFLECVQDMDHENMFWYRQDPGLGLRLIYFSYDVKMKEKGDIPEGYSVSREKKERFSLILESASTNQTSMYLCASTRGLAGGYNEQFFGPGTRLTVL.

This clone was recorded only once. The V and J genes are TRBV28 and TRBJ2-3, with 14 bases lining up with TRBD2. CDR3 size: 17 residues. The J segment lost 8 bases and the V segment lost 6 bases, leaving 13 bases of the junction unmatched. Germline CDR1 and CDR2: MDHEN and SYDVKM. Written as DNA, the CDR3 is TGTGCCAGCAGCTCGCCGGGACTAGCGGGAGTACGGGGTACGCAGTATTTT. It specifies CASSSPGLAGVRGTQYF.

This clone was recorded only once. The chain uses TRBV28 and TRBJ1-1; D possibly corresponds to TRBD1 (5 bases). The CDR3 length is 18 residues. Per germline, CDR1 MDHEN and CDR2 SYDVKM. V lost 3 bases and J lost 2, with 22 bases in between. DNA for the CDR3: TGTGCCAGCAGTTTTCTTCGACGTACCCGGACATCAAACACTGAAGCTTTCTTT. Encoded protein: CASSFLRRTRTSNTEAFF.

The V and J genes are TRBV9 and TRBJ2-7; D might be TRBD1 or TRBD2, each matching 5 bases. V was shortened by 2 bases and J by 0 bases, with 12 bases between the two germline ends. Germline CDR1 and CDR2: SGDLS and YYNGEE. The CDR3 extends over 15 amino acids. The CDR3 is CASSVWDGPSYEQYF. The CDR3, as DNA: TGTGCCAGCAGCGTCTGGGACGGACCCTCCTACGAGCAGTACTTC.

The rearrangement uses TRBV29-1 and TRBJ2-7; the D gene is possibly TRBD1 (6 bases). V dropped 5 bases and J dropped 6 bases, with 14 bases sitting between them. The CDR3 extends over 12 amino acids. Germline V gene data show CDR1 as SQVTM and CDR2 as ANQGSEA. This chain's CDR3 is CSVSETGVEQYF. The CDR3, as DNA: TGCAGCGTTTCCGAGACAGGAGTCGAGCAGTACTTC.